This T cell receptor (beta chain) emerged from a study of blood T cell repertoires in COVID-19. In its sample, this clone was seen a few times. The table came from immunoSEQ multiplex PCR; TCRdb's copy has only in-frame clones and leaves some out. The top ten clones hold 1.2% of a sample with a few hundred thousand clones, 90% of them seen once. The CDR3 is 17 residues long. Germline V gives CDR1 KGHDR, CDR2 SFDVKD. J was trimmed by 1 base and V by 0 bases; bases with no gene match: 4. Two consecutive negative NP/OP PCR tests, clearance, or resolved symptoms defined Cohort 3 recovery. This receptor was obtained from a man younger than 45 who had recovered from COVID-19. The source material was PBMCs or T cells enriched from blood (not recorded which). The chain employs TRBV24-1 and TRBJ1-5, with TRBD1 identical over 8 bases. The CDR3 region is CATSDLRDRRSNQPQHF. CDR3 DNA: TGTGCCACCAGTGATTTGCGGGACAGGAGAAGCAATCAGCCCCAGCATTTT.